Given below is one TCR beta chain in context. Its antigen is not known. V was cut by 1 base and J by 1 base, with 5 bases left in between. Germline loops: CDR1 KGHSH, CDR2 LQKENI. The CDR3 runs to 13 residues. Sequencing used immunoSEQ multiplex PCR; TCRdb keeps in-frame clones, though not all of them. The repertoire holds 35,000 to 45,000 clones, 80% to 95% seen once, with 12% to 15% in the top ten. The sample comes from a study of OX40 agonist ivuxolimab in advanced cancers. Study background: Three patients responded partially, comprising one with hepatocellular carcinoma and two with cutaneous melanoma. Whole-study findings and limits: With doses of 0.1 to 3.0 mg/kg, CD4+ and CD8+ blood T cells had undergone clonal expansion by week 6. Expanded clones were, on average, more numerous among CD8+ T cells than CD4+.

V and J are TRBV18 and TRBJ2-7; D gene uncertain. The input for sequencing was CD4+ or CD8+ T cells sorted from blood, taken in a trial of the OX40 agonist ivuxolimab. This sequence was found in an adult with an advanced solid tumor such as melanoma, head and neck, liver or kidney cancer. The CDR3 DNA reads TGTGCCAGCTCACCACAATGGTCCTACGAGCAGTACTTC. This encodes CASSPQWSYEQYF.